The present T cell receptor (beta chain) was sequenced within a study of Graves' ophthalmopathy and Graves' hyperthyroidism. Patients were diagnosed from clinical symptoms, serum thyroxine, TRAb, thyroid ultrasound and orbital computed tomography. The CDR3 is 15 residues long. V lost 3 bases and J 3 bases, leaving 14 bases between the germline ends. CDR3 regions of TCR beta were amplified from RNA transcripts. A first-round RT-PCR used HTBI primers, followed by a second-round multiplex PCR. TCRdb reprocessed the multiplex PCR reads via MiXCR and lists one record per CDR3 protein. Here the sample spans fewer than 600,000 distinct CDR3 sequences, roughly 14% being singletons.

This TCR was recovered from a woman aged 25-40 years with Graves' ophthalmopathy. Input material: blood. The genes are TRBV12-3 or TRBV12-4 and TRBJ2-5; possible D gene TRBD2, 7 bases. Written as DNA, the CDR3 is TGTGCCAGCAGTTTGCAGGGGAGCGGGGAAGAGACCCAGTACTTC. Its protein product is CASSLQGSGEETQYF.